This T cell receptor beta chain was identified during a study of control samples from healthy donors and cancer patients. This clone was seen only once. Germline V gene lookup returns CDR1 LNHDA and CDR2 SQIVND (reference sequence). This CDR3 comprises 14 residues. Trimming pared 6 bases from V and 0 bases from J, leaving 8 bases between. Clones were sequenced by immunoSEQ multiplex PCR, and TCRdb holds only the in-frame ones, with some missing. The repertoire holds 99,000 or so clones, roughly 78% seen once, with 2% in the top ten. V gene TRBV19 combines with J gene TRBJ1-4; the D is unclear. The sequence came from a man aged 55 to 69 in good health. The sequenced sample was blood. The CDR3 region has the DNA TGTGCCAGTAGCGCTACAGCAACTAATGAAAAACTGTTTTTT. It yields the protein CASSATATNEKLFF.